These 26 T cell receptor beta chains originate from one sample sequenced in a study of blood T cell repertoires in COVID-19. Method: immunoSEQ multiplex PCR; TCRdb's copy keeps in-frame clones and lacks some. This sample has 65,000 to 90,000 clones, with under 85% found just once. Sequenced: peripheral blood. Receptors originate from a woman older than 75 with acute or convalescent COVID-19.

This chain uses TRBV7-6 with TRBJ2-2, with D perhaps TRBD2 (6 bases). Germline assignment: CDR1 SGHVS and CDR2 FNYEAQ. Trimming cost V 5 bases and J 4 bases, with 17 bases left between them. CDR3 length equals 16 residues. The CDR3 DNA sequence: TGTGCCAGCAGCACCCGGGGTAGCGGAGCCACCGGGGAGCTGTTTTTT. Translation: CASSTRGSGATGELFF.

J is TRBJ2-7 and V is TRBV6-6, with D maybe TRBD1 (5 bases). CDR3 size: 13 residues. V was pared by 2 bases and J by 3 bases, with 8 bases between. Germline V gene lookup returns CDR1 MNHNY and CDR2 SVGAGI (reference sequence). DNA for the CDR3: TGTGCCAGCAGTTACAGCAGGGACTACGAGCAGTACTTC. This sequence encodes CASSYSRDYEQYF.

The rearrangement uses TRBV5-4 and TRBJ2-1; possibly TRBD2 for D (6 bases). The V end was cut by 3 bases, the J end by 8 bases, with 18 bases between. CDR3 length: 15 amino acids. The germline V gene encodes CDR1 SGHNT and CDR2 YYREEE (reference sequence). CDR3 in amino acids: CASSSPLDRDYEQFF. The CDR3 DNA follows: TGTGCCAGCAGCTCACCCCTCGACCGGGACTATGAGCAGTTCTTC.

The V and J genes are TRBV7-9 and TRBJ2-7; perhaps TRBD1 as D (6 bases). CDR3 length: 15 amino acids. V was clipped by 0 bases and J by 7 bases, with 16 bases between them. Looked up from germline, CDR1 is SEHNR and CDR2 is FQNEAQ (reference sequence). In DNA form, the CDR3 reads TGTGCCAGCAGCTTAGCGGGGGCTGTGCAGGGTGAGCAGTACTTC. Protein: CASSLAGAVQGEQYF.

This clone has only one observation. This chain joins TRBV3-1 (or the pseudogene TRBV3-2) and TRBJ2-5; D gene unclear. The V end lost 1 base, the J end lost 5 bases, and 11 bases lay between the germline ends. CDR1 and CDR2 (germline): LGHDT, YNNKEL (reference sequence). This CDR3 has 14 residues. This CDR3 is CASSQGSQRETQYF. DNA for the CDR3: TGTGCCAGCAGCCAAGGATCCCAGAGGGAGACCCAGTACTTC.

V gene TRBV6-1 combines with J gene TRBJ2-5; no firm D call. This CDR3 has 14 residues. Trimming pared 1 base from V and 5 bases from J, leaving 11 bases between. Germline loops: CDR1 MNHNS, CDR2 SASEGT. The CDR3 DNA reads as TGTGCCAGCAGTGAAGGCCCCGTCGGGGAGACCCAGTACTTC. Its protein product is CASSEGPVGETQYF.

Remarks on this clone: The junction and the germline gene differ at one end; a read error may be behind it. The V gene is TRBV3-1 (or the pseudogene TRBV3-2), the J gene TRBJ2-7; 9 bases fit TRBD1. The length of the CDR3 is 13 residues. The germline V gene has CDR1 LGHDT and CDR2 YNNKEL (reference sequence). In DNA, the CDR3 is TGTGCCAGCAGCCAAGATGAGGGGACAGGGCTGACCTTC. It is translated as CASSQDEGTGLTF.

In DNA form, the CDR3 reads TGCGCCAGCAGCGCGGGGACAGGGAATTATTCACCCCTCCACTTT. Translating gives CASSAGTGNYSPLHF. The chain couples TRBV5-1 to TRBJ1-6, with 9 bases identical to TRBD1. V lost 4 bases, J lost 8 bases, and 7 bases stayed unmatched. Germline V gene lookup returns CDR1 SGHRS and CDR2 YFSETQ. This CDR3 comprises 15 residues.

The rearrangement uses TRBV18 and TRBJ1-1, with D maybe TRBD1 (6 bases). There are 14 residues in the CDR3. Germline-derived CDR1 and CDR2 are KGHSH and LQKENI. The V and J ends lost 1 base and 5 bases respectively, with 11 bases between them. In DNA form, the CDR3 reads TGTGCCAGCTCACCACGACCAGGGGTAACTGAAGCTTTCTTT. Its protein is CASSPRPGVTEAFF.

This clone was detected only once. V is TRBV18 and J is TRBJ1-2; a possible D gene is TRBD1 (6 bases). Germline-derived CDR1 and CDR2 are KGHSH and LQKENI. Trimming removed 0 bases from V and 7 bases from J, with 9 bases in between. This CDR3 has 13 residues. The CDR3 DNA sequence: TGTGCCAGCTCACCACCGAAGGGGGTTGGCTACACCTTC. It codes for CASSPPKGVGYTF.

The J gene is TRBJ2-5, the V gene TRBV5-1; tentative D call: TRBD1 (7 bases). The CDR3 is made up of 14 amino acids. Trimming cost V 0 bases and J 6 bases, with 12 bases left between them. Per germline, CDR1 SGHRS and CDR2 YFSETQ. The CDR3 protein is CASSLGQGGQTQYF. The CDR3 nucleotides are TGCGCCAGCAGCTTGGGACAGGGAGGACAGACCCAGTACTTC.

The CDR3 loop is CASSATGTDTQYF. The CDR3 coding sequence is TGTGCCAGTAGTGCTACAGGGACAGATACGCAGTATTTT. The J gene is TRBJ2-3, the V gene TRBV19, with D possibly matching TRBD1 (6 bases). V lost 5 bases and J lost 3, with 9 bases in between. This CDR3 spans 13 amino acids. Per the germline V gene, CDR1 is LNHDA and CDR2 is SQIVND (reference sequence).

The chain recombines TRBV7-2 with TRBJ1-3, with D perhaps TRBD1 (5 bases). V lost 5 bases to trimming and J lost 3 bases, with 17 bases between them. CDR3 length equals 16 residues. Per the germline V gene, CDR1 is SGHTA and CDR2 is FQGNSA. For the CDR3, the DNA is TGTGCCAGCAGCCGGCTCGGGGGGGGTAGTGGAAACACCATATATTTT. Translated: CASSRLGGGSGNTIYF.

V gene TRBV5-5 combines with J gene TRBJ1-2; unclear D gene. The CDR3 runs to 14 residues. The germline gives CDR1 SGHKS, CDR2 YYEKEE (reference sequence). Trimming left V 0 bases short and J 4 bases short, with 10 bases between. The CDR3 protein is CASSLGQAFYGYTF. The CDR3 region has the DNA TGTGCCAGCAGCTTGGGCCAGGCTTTCTATGGCTACACCTTC.

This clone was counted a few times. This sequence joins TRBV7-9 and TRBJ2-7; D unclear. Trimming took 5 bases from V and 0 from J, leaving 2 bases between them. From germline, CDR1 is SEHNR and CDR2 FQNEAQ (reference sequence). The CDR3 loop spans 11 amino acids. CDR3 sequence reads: CASSRSYEQYF. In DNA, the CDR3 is TGTGCCAGCAGCCGCTCCTACGAGCAGTACTTC.

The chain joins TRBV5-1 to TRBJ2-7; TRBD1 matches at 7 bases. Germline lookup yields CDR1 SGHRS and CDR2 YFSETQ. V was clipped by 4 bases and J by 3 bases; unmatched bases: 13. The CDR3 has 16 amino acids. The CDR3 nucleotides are TGCGCCAGCAGCCATCATGCCGCTGACAGGGACTACGAGCAGTACTTC. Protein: CASSHHAADRDYEQYF.

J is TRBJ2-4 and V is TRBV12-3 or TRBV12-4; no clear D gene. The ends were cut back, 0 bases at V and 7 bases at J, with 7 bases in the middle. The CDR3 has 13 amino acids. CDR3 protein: CASSLAIGNIQYF. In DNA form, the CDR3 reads TGTGCCAGCAGTTTAGCAATCGGGAACATTCAGTACTTC.

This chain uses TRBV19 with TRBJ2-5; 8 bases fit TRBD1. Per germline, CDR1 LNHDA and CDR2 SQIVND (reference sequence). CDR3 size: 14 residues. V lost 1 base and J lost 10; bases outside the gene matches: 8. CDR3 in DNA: TGTGCCAGTAGTATAGGTGTGGACAGGGAAGACCAGTACTTC. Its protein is CASSIGVDREDQYF.

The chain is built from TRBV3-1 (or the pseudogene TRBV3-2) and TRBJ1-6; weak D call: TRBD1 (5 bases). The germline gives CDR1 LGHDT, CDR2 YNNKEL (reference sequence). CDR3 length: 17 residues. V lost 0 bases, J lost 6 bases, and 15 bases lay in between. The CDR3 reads CASSQDLAGPINSPLHF. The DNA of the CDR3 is TGTGCCAGCAGCCAAGATCTTGCGGGACCGATTAATTCACCCCTCCACTTT.

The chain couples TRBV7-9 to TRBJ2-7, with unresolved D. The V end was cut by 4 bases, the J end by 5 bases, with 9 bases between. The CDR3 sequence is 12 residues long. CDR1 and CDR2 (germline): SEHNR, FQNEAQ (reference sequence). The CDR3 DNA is TGTGCCAGCAGCTCACCTAGAAACGAGCAGTACTTC. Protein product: CASSSPRNEQYF.

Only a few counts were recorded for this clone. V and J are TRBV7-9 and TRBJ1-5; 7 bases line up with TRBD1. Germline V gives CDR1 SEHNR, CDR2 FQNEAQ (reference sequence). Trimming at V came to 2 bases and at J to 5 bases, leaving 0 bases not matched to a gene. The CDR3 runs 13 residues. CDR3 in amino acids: CASSLTGDQPQHF. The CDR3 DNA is TGTGCCAGCAGCTTAACAGGGGATCAGCCCCAGCATTTT. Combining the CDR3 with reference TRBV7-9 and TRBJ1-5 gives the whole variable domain DTGVSQNPRHKITKRGQNVTFRCDPISEHNRLYWYRQTLGQGPEFLTYFQNEAQLEKSRLLSDRFSAERPKGSFSTLEIQRTEQGDSAMYLCASSLTGDQPQHFGDGTRLSIL.

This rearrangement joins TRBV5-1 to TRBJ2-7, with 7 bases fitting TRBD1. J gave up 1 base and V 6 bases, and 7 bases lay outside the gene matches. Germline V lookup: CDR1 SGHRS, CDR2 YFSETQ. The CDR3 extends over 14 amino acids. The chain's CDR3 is CASTSGTDSYEQYF. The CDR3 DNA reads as TGCGCCAGCACGTCCGGGACAGATTCCTACGAGCAGTACTTC. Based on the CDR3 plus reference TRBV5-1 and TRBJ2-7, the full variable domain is KAGVTQTPRYLIKTRGQQVTLSCSPISGHRSVSWYQQTPGQGLQFLFEYFSETQRNKGNFPGRFSGRQFSNSRSEMNVSTLELGDSALYLCASTSGTDSYEQYFGPGTRLTVT.

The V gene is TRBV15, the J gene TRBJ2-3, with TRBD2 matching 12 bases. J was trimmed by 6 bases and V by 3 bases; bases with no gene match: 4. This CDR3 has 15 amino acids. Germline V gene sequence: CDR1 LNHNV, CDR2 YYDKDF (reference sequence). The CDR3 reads CATSSGLAGMDTQYF. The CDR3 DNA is TGTGCCACCAGCAGTGGACTAGCGGGAATGGATACGCAGTATTTT.

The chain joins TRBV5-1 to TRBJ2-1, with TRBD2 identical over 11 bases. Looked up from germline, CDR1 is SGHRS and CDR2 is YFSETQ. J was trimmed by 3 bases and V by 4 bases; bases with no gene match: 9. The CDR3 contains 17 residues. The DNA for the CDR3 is TGCGCCAGCAGCCGCCTGGATACTAGCGGGGGCTACAATGAGCAGTTCTTC. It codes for CASSRLDTSGGYNEQFF. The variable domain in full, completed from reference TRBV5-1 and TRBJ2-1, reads KAGVTQTPRYLIKTRGQQVTLSCSPISGHRSVSWYQQTPGQGLQFLFEYFSETQRNKGNFPGRFSGRQFSNSRSEMNVSTLELGDSALYLCASSRLDTSGGYNEQFFGPGTRLTVL.

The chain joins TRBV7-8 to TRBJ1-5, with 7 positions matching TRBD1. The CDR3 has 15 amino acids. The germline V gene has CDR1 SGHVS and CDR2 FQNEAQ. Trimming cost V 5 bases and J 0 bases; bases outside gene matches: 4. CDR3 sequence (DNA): TGTGCCAGCAGCCCGGGGACAGCTAGCAATCAGCCCCAGCATTTT. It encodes CASSPGTASNQPQHF.

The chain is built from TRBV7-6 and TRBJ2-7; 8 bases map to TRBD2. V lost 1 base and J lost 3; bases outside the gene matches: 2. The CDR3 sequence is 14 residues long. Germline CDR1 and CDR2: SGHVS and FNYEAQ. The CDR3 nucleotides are TGTGCCAGCAGCTTAGTCAGCGGGGGCTACGAGCAGTACTTC. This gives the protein CASSLVSGGYEQYF.